A selection of T cell receptor beta chains follows, all from one sample in a study of blood T cell repertoires in COVID-19. TCRdb's copy holds only in-frame clones and misses some; the assay was immunoSEQ multiplex PCR. The sample lists 130,000 to 150,000 clones, over 75% occurring once. Sequencing was done on a sample of PBMCs or T cells enriched from blood (not recorded which). The receptors were sampled from a woman in her thirties with acute COVID-19. The CDR3 runs from the conserved cysteine through the conserved F or W. The order of the fields is clone size, V gene, J gene, D gene, CDR3 DNA, CDR3 protein. D genes are given only for firm matches. Clone size is not always given. Where it is, it says once, few, many or a class for expanded clones.

abundance: NA
v_gene: TRBV27
j_gene: TRBJ1-2
d_gene: TRBD1
CDR3nt: TGTGCCAGCAGCGAGGGACAGGCCGGCTACGGCTACACCTTC
CDR3aa: CASSEGQAGYGYTF

abundance: few
v_gene: TRBV4-1
j_gene: TRBJ1-5
d_gene: NA
CDR3nt: TGCGCCAGCAGCCAAGAACCAGGGAGCAATCAGCCCCAGCATTTT
CDR3aa: CASSQEPGSNQPQHF

abundance: NA
v_gene: TRBV11-2
j_gene: TRBJ1-2
d_gene: NA
CDR3nt: TGTGCCAGCAGCTTTGAGAGGGACTATGGCTACACCTTC
CDR3aa: CASSFERDYGYTF

abundance: once
v_gene: TRBV30
j_gene: TRBJ1-1
d_gene: NA
CDR3nt: TGTGCCTGGGGCCGGGGATGGGGCACTGAAGCTTTCTTT
CDR3aa: CAWGRGWGTEAFF

abundance: NA
v_gene: TRBV13
j_gene: TRBJ2-7
d_gene: NA
CDR3nt: TGTGCCAGCAGCCACAGCTCCTACGAGCAGTACTTC
CDR3aa: CASSHSSYEQYF

abundance: NA
v_gene: TRBV6-5
j_gene: TRBJ1-2
d_gene: NA
CDR3nt: TGTGCCAGCAGACCCCACCAGGGGTATCGCTATGGCTACACCTTC
CDR3aa: CASRPHQGYRYGYTF

abundance: NA
v_gene: TRBV19
j_gene: TRBJ1-5
d_gene: NA
CDR3nt: TGTGCCAGTAGCCCATGGGTGACTTACAATCAGCCCCAGCATTTT
CDR3aa: CASSPWVTYNQPQHF

abundance: NA
v_gene: TRBV28
j_gene: TRBJ2-1
d_gene: NA
CDR3nt: TGTGCCAGCAGTCAACCATCAGAGGGAGTGACCTACAATGAGCAGTTCTTC
CDR3aa: CASSQPSEGVTYNEQFF

abundance: NA
v_gene: TRBV5-4
j_gene: TRBJ2-4
d_gene: NA
CDR3nt: TGTGCCAGCAGCTCAGGACTAGCCAAAAACATTCAGTACTTC
CDR3aa: CASSSGLAKNIQYF

abundance: NA
v_gene: TRBV7-8
j_gene: TRBJ2-7
d_gene: TRBD1
CDR3nt: TGTGCCAGCAGCTTAAGAGACAGGGCCCTACCCTACGAGCAGTACTTC
CDR3aa: CASSLRDRALPYEQYF

abundance: NA
v_gene: TRBV5-1
j_gene: TRBJ1-2
d_gene: NA
CDR3nt: TGCGCCAGCAGCTGGGGCGGGGACGGCGGCTATGGCTACACCTTC
CDR3aa: CASSWGGDGGYGYTF

abundance: NA
v_gene: TRBV7-9
j_gene: TRBJ2-7
d_gene: NA
CDR3nt: TGTGCCAGCAGCTTTTCGGAGAGGCTTATCGAGCAGTACTTC
CDR3aa: CASSFSERLIEQYF

abundance: NA
v_gene: TRBV6-6
j_gene: TRBJ1-2
d_gene: NA
CDR3nt: TGTGCCAGCAGTAAAGAGGACAGTTATGGCTACACCTTC
CDR3aa: CASSKEDSYGYTF

abundance: NA
v_gene: TRBV5-1
j_gene: TRBJ1-6
d_gene: NA
CDR3nt: TGCGCCAGCAGCTTGGGCCAGGCGAATTCACCCCTCCACTTT
CDR3aa: CASSLGQANSPLHF

abundance: NA
v_gene: TRBV2
j_gene: TRBJ2-6
d_gene: NA
CDR3nt: TGTGCCACCAAGGACAGAACCGGGGCCAACGTCCTGACTTTC
CDR3aa: CATKDRTGANVLTF

abundance: once
v_gene: TRBV4-3
j_gene: TRBJ1-6
d_gene: TRBD1
CDR3nt: TGCGCCAGCGGATCCGGGACAGTTAATTCACCCCTCCACTTT
CDR3aa: CASGSGTVNSPLHF

abundance: NA
v_gene: TRBV7-3
j_gene: TRBJ2-5
d_gene: TRBD2
CDR3nt: TGTGCCAGCAGCTCGGGACTAGCGGGAGTAGAGACCCAGTACTTC
CDR3aa: CASSSGLAGVETQYF